A single sample gave rise to the 31 T cell receptor beta chains below, sequenced in a study of OX40 agonist ivuxolimab in advanced cancers. The table came from immunoSEQ multiplex PCR; TCRdb's copy has only in-frame clones and leaves some out. The sample lists tens of thousands of clones; about 93% were seen once. Source: CD4+ or CD8+ T cells sorted from blood, taken in a trial of the OX40 agonist ivuxolimab. The receptors come from an adult with an advanced solid tumor such as melanoma, head and neck, liver or kidney cancer.

CDR3 DNA: TGTGCCAGCAGCGCCGAAGGGGTCACAGATGAGCAGTTCTTC. Encoded protein: CASSAEGVTDEQFF. The chain carries TRBV25-1 and TRBJ2-1; D possibly corresponds to TRBD1 (5 bases). V dropped 6 bases and J dropped 8 bases, with 17 bases sitting between them. CDR1 is MGHDK, CDR2 SYGVNS, per germline. The CDR3 sequence is 14 residues long.

This chain links TRBV28 with TRBJ2-7; a weak D match, TRBD2 (8 bases). The CDR3 totals 15 residues. The germline V and J ends were trimmed by 2 bases and 4 bases, with 15 bases remaining between them. CDR1 MDHEN and CDR2 SYDVKM come from the germline V gene. The CDR3 is CASSLGTAGAYEQYF. The CDR3 DNA reads as TGTGCCAGCAGTTTAGGGACAGCGGGAGCTTACGAGCAGTACTTC.

V gene TRBV14 combines with J gene TRBJ2-5, with D perhaps TRBD2 (5 bases). This CDR3 region has 14 residues. Germline loops: CDR1 SGHDN, CDR2 FVKESK. The V and J ends lost 4 bases and 5 bases respectively, with 14 bases between them. As DNA, the CDR3 is TGTGCCAGCAGCCCTTTTACTAAGCGGGAGACCCAGTACTTC. Translated: CASSPFTKRETQYF.

V gene TRBV25-1 combines with J gene TRBJ2-1; 9 bases line up with TRBD1. V was pared by 3 bases and J by 2 bases, with 5 bases of the junction left unmatched. Germline assignment: CDR1 MGHDK and CDR2 SYGVNS. The CDR3 contains 16 residues. DNA for the CDR3: TGTGCCAGCAGTGATCCCGGGACAGGGACCTACAATGAGCAGTTCTTC. Translating it yields CASSDPGTGTYNEQFF.

The genes are TRBV4-1 and TRBJ2-3; 8 nucleotides line up with TRBD2. The germline gives CDR1 MGHRA, CDR2 YSYEKL. This CDR3 is 17 amino acids long. V lost 5 bases and J lost 4; bases outside the gene matches: 14. The CDR3 coding sequence is TGCGCCAGCAGCAAAGGGGGTACTAGCGGTATGGCAGATACGCAGTATTTT. As protein: CASSKGGTSGMADTQYF.

CDR3 residues: CATRARGDNSPLHF. The CDR3 nucleotides are TGTGCCACCAGGGCCAGGGGGGATAATTCACCCCTCCACTTT. The chain couples TRBV10-3 to TRBJ1-6; 7 positions match TRBD1. This CDR3 comprises 14 residues. V was clipped by 10 bases and J by 5 bases; unmatched bases: 8. Germline values: CDR1 ENHRY, CDR2 SYGVKD.

This clone was detected once. The chain links TRBV11-1 to TRBJ1-1; possible D gene TRBD1, 5 bases. The V gene lost 5 bases and the J gene lost 1 base, with 8 bases spanning the gap. This CDR3 is 13 amino acids long. Germline CDR1 is SGHAT and CDR2 is FQDESV (reference sequence). The CDR3 loop is CASSRQQNTEAFF. The CDR3 nucleotides are TGTGCCAGCAGCAGACAGCAGAACACTGAAGCTTTCTTT.

Here the CDR3 reads CASSEGGRGQGEAFF. In DNA, the CDR3 is TGTGCCAGCAGTGAAGGGGGCAGGGGGCAGGGTGAAGCTTTCTTT. The rearrangement joins TRBV6-1 to TRBJ1-1; 8 nucleotides align to TRBD1. The CDR3 spans 15 residues. V dropped 1 base and J dropped 7; count of bases not matched to a gene: 8. Germline CDR1 and CDR2: MNHNS and SASEGT.

The chain has TRBV30 and TRBJ1-4; TRBD1 might be the D (5 bases). Germline V lookup: CDR1 GTSNPN, CDR2 SVGIG (reference sequence). The CDR3 runs to 13 residues. Deletions cut 2 bases from V and 3 bases from J, with 7 bases between. DNA for the CDR3: TGTGCCTGGAGTTGGGGGGCTAATGAAAAACTGTTTTTT. As protein: CAWSWGANEKLFF.

The chain is built from TRBV7-2 and TRBJ2-7; D is perhaps TRBD2 (6 bases). Trimming took 4 bases from V and 3 from J, leaving 13 bases between them. CDR1 and CDR2 from the germline V gene are SGHTA and FQGNSA. This CDR3 contains 14 residues. The DNA of the CDR3 is TGTGCCAGCAGCTCCCGGACTACGCGCTACGAGCAGTACTTC. Protein: CASSSRTTRYEQYF.

This chain links TRBV19 with TRBJ1-5; D is possibly TRBD1 (5 bases). This CDR3 comprises 16 residues. V was trimmed by 6 bases and J by 2 bases, leaving 17 bases between them. The germline gives CDR1 LNHDA, CDR2 SQIVND (reference sequence). The CDR3 sequence: CASRPLTEVGNQPQHF. Here the CDR3 DNA reads TGTGCCAGTAGACCCTTGACAGAAGTGGGCAATCAGCCCCAGCATTTT.

The V gene is TRBV5-1, the J gene TRBJ2-1; D gene unclear. Germline-derived CDR1 and CDR2 are SGHRS and YFSETQ. The CDR3 has 13 amino acids. V lost 0 bases and J 3 bases, leaving 4 bases between the germline ends. CDR3 coding DNA: TGCGCCAGCAGCTTGGCAGTCTACAATGAGCAGTTCTTC. This sequence encodes CASSLAVYNEQFF.

The chain combines TRBV5-6 with TRBJ2-7; D remains unclear. The CDR3 loop spans 12 amino acids. CDR1 is SGHDT and CDR2 is YYEEEE in the germline V gene. Trimming removed 3 bases at V and 6 bases at J, with 10 bases between. This CDR3 reads CASSWPVGEQYF. The CDR3 DNA reads as TGTGCCAGCAGCTGGCCGGTCGGCGAGCAGTACTTC.

This clone appeared a single time. V gene TRBV2 combines with J gene TRBJ2-5; D possibly uses TRBD1 or TRBD2 (5 bases each). Trimming pared 2 bases from V and 5 bases from J, leaving 12 bases between. CDR1 and CDR2 from the germline V gene are SNHLY and FYNNEI. The CDR3 runs 14 residues. CDR3 in amino acids: CASSERFGAETQYF. The CDR3 coding sequence is TGTGCCAGCAGTGAAAGGTTCGGGGCTGAGACCCAGTACTTC. Complete variable domain (other parts from reference TRBV2 and TRBJ2-5): EPEVTQTPSHQVTQMGQEVILRCVPISNHLYFYWYRQILGQKVEFLVSFYNNEISEKSEIFDDQFSVERPDGSNFTLKIRSTKLEDSAMYFCASSERFGAETQYFGPGTRLLVL.

This clone was counted only a few times. This sequence joins TRBV4-2 and TRBJ2-1; 7 bases map to TRBD2. The CDR3 totals 17 residues. V trimming: 1 base; J trimming: 6 bases; junction bases outside the gene matches: 12. Looked up from germline, CDR1 is LGHNA and CDR2 is YNFKEQ. CDR3 bases: TGTGCCAGCAGCCAAGCGCCGGTAGCGGGCCATTTCAATGAGCAGTTCTTC. It is translated as CASSQAPVAGHFNEQFF.

The rearrangement uses TRBV29-1 and TRBJ2-7; TRBD2 agrees at 8 bases. Per germline, CDR1 SQVTM and CDR2 ANQGSEA. This CDR3 region has 11 residues. V lost 6 bases to trimming and J lost 4 bases; unmatched junction nucleotides: 2. CDR3 region: CSVAGVYEQYF. The CDR3, as DNA: TGCAGCGTAGCGGGAGTGTACGAGCAGTACTTC.

This CDR3 is CASRGLATNEKLFF. CDR3 sequence (DNA): TGTGCCAGTAGGGGACTTGCAACTAATGAAAAACTGTTTTTT. The rearrangement uses TRBV19 and TRBJ1-4; tentative D call: TRBD1 (5 bases). V was clipped by 6 bases and J by 0 bases, with 8 bases between them. This CDR3 is 14 amino acids long. Germline CDR1 is LNHDA and CDR2 is SQIVND (reference sequence).

The chain combines TRBV15 with TRBJ1-6; the D gene is possibly TRBD1 (6 bases). In germline, CDR1 is LNHNV, CDR2 YYDKDF (reference sequence). This CDR3 is 12 amino acids long. Trimming removed 5 bases from V and 14 bases from J, with 13 bases in between. The CDR3 coding sequence is TGTGCCACCAGCCCCGAGGGGGTGGCCCTCCACTTT. Translating it yields CATSPEGVALHF. The complete variable domain, with remaining parts taken from reference TRBV15 and TRBJ1-6, reads DAMVIQNPRYQVTQFGKPVTLSCSQTLNHNVMYWYQQKSSQAPKLLFHYYDKDFNNEADTPDNFQSRRPNTSFCFLDIRSPGLGDTAMYLCATSPEGVALHFGNGTRLTVT.

The chain combines TRBV6-1 with TRBJ2-7, with no clear D. Germline V gene sequence: CDR1 MNHNS, CDR2 SASEGT. V lost 5 bases, J lost 1 base, and 15 bases lay in between. CDR3 length equals 15 residues. The CDR3 is CASSHDGFESYEQYF. The CDR3 region has the DNA TGTGCCAGCAGTCATGACGGATTTGAGTCCTACGAGCAGTACTTC.

This chain connects TRBV28 to TRBJ2-5; TRBD2 matches at 16 bases. Unmatched junction bases numbered 6, after V lost 3 bases and J lost 5 bases. The CDR3 consists of 17 residues. Germline CDR1 and CDR2: MDHEN and SYDVKM. CDR3 nucleotides: TGTGCCAGCAGTTTTTTGGGACTAGCGGGAGGGCCGGAGACCCAGTACTTC. Protein sequence: CASSFLGLAGGPETQYF. Full variable domain (remainder filled in from reference TRBV28 and TRBJ2-5): DVKVTQSSRYLVKRTGEKVFLECVQDMDHENMFWYRQDPGLGLRLIYFSYDVKMKEKGDIPEGYSVSREKKERFSLILESASTNQTSMYLCASSFLGLAGGPETQYFGPGTRLLVL.

V usage is TRBV11-2 and J usage is TRBJ2-2; 7 bases agree with TRBD1. CDR3 size: 14 residues. V shed 6 bases and J 4 bases; nucleotides not matched to a gene: 5. Germline V CDR1 and CDR2: SGHAT, FQNNGV. The CDR3 sequence: CASRFTGVTGELFF. CDR3 bases: TGTGCCAGCAGATTTACAGGGGTCACCGGGGAGCTGTTTTTT.

The rearrangement joins TRBV11-1 to TRBJ2-1; TRBD2 aligns across 15 bases. V lost 4 bases and J lost 14; bases outside the gene matches: 9. Per germline, CDR1 SGHAT and CDR2 FQDESV (reference sequence). CDR3 length: 15 residues. The CDR3 loop is CASSSRTSGRVIKFF. The CDR3 bases are TGTGCCAGCAGCTCACGGACTAGCGGGAGGGTAATAAAGTTCTTC.

This chain connects TRBV5-1 to TRBJ1-4; weak D call: TRBD1 (5 bases). Germline assignment: CDR1 SGHRS and CDR2 YFSETQ. The V and J ends lost 7 bases and 1 base respectively, with 17 bases between them. This CDR3 has 16 residues. CDR3 region: CASRQGVVQTNEKLFF. The CDR3 DNA sequence: TGCGCCAGCCGGCAGGGAGTAGTTCAAACTAATGAAAAACTGTTTTTT.

The chain recombines TRBV7-9 with TRBJ2-1, with D perhaps matching TRBD2 (6 bases). This CDR3 comprises 17 residues. The V end lost 5 bases, the J end lost 4 bases, and 21 bases lay between the germline ends. Per the germline V gene, CDR1 is SEHNR and CDR2 is FQNEAQ (reference sequence). The CDR3 DNA reads TGTGCCAGCAGCCGACGAATTGGGGGGAGACTTTACAATGAGCAGTTCTTC. Translation gives CASSRRIGGRLYNEQFF.

The chain links TRBV6-5 to TRBJ2-7; D perhaps matches TRBD1 (5 bases). Per the germline V gene, CDR1 is MNHEY and CDR2 is SVGAGI. Trimming took 6 bases from V and 3 from J, leaving 15 bases between them. There are 14 residues in the CDR3. CDR3 protein: CASRQSQVIYEQYF. The CDR3 DNA sequence: TGTGCCAGCAGGCAATCACAGGTGATCTACGAGCAGTACTTC.

CDR3 DNA: TGTGCCAGCAGTTTCGCCGGGAACTATGGCTACACCTTC. Translating gives CASSFAGNYGYTF. The chain has TRBV6-5 and TRBJ1-2, with D unresolved. The CDR3 has 13 residues. Trimming stripped 4 bases from V and 2 bases from J, with 8 bases between. Per germline, CDR1 MNHEY and CDR2 SVGAGI.

CDR3 sequence: CASSPLYTQYF. CDR3 nucleotides: TGTGCCAGCAGCCCGCTTTATACGCAGTATTTT. The chain is built from TRBV7-9 and TRBJ2-3; D remains unclear. V was shortened by 5 bases and J by 7 bases, with 7 bases between the two germline ends. Per germline, CDR1 SEHNR and CDR2 FQNEAQ (reference sequence). The CDR3 runs 11 residues.

This clone has only a few counts. The CDR3 here is CASSLPLYEQYF. The CDR3 region has the DNA TGTGCCAGCAGCCTTCCCCTCTACGAGCAGTACTTC. J is TRBJ2-7 and V is TRBV7-8; D ambiguous. The CDR3 length is 12 residues. Trimming cost V 5 bases and J 3 bases, with 8 bases left between them. In germline, CDR1 is SGHVS, CDR2 FQNEAQ.

The chain has TRBV5-6 and TRBJ2-3; no definite D call. CDR3 length: 14 amino acids. CDR1 is SGHDT, CDR2 YYEEEE, per germline. V was trimmed by 1 base and J by 2 bases, leaving 8 bases between them. The CDR3: CASSLSRYTDTQYF. The CDR3 DNA sequence: TGTGCCAGCAGCTTGTCCAGGTACACAGATACGCAGTATTTT.

This clone appeared a single time. The chain has TRBV6-5 and TRBJ2-5; 12 nucleotides line up with TRBD2. The junction had 4 bases not matched to a gene; V was cut back by 6 bases and J by 5 bases. The CDR3 is 14 amino acids. In germline, CDR1 is MNHEY, CDR2 SVGAGI. CDR3 bases: TGTGCCAGCAGGCTAGCGGGAGGGCCGGAGACCCAGTACTTC. Translation gives CASRLAGGPETQYF.

The V and J genes are TRBV2 and TRBJ1-3; D is possibly TRBD1 (6 bases). Germline lookup yields CDR1 SNHLY and CDR2 FYNNEI. The CDR3 sequence is 17 residues long. V lost 5 bases and J 0 bases, leaving 17 bases between the germline ends. The chain's CDR3 is CASSLDRTVLSGNTIYF. The CDR3 DNA is TGTGCCAGCAGTTTAGATCGGACAGTGCTCTCTGGAAACACCATATATTTT.